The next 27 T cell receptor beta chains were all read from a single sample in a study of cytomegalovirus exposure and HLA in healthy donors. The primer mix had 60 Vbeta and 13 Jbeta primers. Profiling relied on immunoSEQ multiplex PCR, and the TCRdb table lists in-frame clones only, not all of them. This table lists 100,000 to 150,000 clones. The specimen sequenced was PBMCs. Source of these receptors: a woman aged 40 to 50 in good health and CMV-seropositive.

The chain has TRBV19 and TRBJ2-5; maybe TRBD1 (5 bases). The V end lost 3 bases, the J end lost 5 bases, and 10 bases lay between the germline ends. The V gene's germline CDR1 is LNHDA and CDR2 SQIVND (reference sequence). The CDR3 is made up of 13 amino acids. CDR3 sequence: CASSINRLETQYF. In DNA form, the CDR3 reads TGTGCCAGTAGTATTAACAGGCTGGAGACCCAGTACTTC. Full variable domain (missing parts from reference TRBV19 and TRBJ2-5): DGGITQSPKYLFRKEGQNVTLSCEQNLNHDAMYWYRQDPGQGLRLIYYSQIVNDFQKGDIAEGYSVSREKKESFPLTVTSAQKNPTAFYLCASSINRLETQYFGPGTRLLVL.

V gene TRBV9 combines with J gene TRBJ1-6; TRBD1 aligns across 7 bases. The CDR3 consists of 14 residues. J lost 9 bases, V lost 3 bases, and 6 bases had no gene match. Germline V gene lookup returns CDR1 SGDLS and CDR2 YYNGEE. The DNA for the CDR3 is TGTGCCAGCAGCGCCACAGGGGTAGGTTCACCCCTCCACTTT. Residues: CASSATGVGSPLHF.

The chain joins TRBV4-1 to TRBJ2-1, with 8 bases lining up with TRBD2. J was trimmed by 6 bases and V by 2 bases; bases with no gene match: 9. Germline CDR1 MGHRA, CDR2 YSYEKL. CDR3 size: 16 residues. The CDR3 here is CASSQNFGTSANEQFF. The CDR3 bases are TGCGCCAGCAGCCAAAATTTCGGGACTAGTGCCAATGAGCAGTTCTTC.

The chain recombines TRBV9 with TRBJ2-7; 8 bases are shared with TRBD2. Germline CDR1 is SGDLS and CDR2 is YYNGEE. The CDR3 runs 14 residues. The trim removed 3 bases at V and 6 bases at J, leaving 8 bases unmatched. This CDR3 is CASSAAGEVGEQYF. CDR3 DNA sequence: TGTGCCAGCAGCGCAGCGGGAGAGGTAGGCGAGCAGTACTTC. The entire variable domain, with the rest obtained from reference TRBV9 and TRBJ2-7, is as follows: DSGVTQTPKHLITATGQRVTLRCSPRSGDLSVYWYQQSLDQGLQFLIQYYNGEERAKGNILERFSAQQFPDLHSELNLSSLELGDSALYFCASSAAGEVGEQYFGPGTRLTVT.

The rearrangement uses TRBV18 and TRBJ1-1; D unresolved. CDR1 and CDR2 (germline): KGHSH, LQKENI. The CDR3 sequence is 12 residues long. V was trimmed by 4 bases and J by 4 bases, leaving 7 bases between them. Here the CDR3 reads CASSRGVTEAFF. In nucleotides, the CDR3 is TGTGCCAGCTCACGCGGGGTCACTGAAGCTTTCTTT.

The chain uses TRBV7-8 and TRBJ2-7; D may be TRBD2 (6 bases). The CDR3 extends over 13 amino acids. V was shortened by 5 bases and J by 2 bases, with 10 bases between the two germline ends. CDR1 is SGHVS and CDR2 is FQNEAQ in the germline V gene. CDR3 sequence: CASSTGTPYEQYF. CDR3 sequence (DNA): TGTGCCAGCAGCACTGGGACTCCCTACGAGCAGTACTTC.

The CDR3 region is CASSQKVAGRTYGYTF. In DNA form, the CDR3 reads TGTGCCAGCAGCCAAAAAGTGGCCGGGCGGACTTATGGCTACACCTTC. The chain joins TRBV14 to TRBJ1-2, with no clear D. Trimming shortened V by 2 bases and J by 5 bases, and 18 bases separated the two germline ends. Per the germline V gene, CDR1 is SGHDN and CDR2 is FVKESK. This CDR3 contains 16 residues.

The CDR3: CASSASGQLNQPQHF. In DNA form, the CDR3 reads TGTGCCAGCAGTGCGTCGGGACAGCTCAATCAGCCCCAGCATTTT. The gene calls are TRBV28 and TRBJ1-5; 7 positions agree with TRBD1. Germline CDR1 reads MDHEN; CDR2 reads SYDVKM. Trimming removed 5 bases from V and 3 bases from J; junction bases left unmatched: 7. This CDR3 is built from 15 residues.

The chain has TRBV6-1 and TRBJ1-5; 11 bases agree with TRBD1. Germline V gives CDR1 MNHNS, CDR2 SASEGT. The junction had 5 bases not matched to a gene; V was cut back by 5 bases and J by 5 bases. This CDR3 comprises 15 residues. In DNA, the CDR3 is TGTGCCAGCAGTCGGACAGGGGGCGCCGATCAGCCCCAGCATTTT. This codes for CASSRTGGADQPQHF.

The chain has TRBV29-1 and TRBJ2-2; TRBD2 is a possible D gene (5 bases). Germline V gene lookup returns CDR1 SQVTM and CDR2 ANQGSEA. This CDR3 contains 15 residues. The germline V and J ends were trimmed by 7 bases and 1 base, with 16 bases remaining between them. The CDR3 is CSAPGSGGNTGELFF. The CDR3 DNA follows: TGCAGCGCCCCGGGCAGCGGAGGGAACACCGGGGAGCTGTTTTTT.

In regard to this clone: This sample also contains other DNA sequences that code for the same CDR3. The CDR3 spells CASSLSGTSTDTQYF. The CDR3 coding sequence is TGCGCCAGCAGCTTGAGTGGGACTAGCACAGATACGCAGTATTTT. The chain combines TRBV5-1 with TRBJ2-3; a possible D gene is TRBD2 (6 bases). CDR1 SGHRS and CDR2 YFSETQ come from the germline V gene. Deletions cut 1 base from V and 0 bases from J, with 9 bases between. The CDR3 spans 15 residues.

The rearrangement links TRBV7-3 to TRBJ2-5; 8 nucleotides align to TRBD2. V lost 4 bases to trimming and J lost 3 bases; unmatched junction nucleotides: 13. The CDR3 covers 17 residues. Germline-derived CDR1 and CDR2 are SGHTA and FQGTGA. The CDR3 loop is CASSSRRSGGAKETQYF. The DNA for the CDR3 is TGTGCCAGCAGCTCAAGGCGGAGCGGGGGAGCTAAAGAGACCCAGTACTTC.

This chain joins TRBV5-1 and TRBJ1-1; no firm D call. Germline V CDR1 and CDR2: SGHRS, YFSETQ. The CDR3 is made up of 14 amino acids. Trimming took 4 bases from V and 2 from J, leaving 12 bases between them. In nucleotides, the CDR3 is TGCGCCAGCAGCAACCCGGGAAGAAACACTGAAGCTTTCTTT. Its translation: CASSNPGRNTEAFF.

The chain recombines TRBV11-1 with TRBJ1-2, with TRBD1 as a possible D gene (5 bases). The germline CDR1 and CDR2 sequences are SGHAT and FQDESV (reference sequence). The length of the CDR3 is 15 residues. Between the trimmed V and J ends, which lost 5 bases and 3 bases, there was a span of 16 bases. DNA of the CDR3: TGTGCCAGCAGCCGTGGGGCCAGTACCCACTATGGCTACACCTTC. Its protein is CASSRGASTHYGYTF.

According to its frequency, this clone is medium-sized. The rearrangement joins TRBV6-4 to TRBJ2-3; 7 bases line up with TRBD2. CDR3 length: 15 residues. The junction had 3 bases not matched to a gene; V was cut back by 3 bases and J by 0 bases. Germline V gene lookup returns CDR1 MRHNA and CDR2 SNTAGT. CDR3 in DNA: TGTGCCAGCAGTGAAAGTAGCGGGAGCACAGATACGCAGTATTTT. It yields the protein CASSESSGSTDTQYF.

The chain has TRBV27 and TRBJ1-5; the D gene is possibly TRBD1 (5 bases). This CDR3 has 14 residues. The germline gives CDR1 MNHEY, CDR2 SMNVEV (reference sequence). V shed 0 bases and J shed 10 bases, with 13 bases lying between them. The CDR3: CASSLSGGGSPQHF. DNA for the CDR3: TGTGCCAGCAGTTTATCGGGGGGGGGATCACCCCAGCATTTT.

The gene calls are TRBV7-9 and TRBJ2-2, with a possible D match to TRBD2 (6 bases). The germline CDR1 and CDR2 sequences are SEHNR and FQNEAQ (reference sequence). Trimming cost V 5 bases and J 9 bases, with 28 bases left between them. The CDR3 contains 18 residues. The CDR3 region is CASSGLPVRLEGLRELFF. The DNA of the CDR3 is TGTGCCAGCAGCGGACTCCCGGTCCGGCTGGAGGGGCTGCGGGAGCTGTTTTTT.

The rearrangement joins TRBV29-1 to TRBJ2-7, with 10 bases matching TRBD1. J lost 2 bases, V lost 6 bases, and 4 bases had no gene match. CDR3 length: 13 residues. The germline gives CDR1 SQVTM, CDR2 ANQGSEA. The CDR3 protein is CSVTGTGAYEQYF. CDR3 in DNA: TGCAGCGTAACCGGGACAGGGGCCTACGAGCAGTACTTC.

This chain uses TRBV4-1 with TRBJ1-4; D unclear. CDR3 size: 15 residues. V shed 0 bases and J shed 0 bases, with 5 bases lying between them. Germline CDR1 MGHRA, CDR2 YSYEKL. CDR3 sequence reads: CASSQETATNEKLFF. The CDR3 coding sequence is TGCGCCAGCAGCCAAGAAACAGCAACTAATGAAAAACTGTTTTTT.

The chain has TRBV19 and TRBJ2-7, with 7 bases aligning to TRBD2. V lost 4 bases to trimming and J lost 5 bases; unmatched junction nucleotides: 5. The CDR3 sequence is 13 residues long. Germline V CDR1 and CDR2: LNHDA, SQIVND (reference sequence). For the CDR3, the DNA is TGTGCCAGTAGTAGCGGGAGTTTCCACGAGCAGTACTTC. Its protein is CASSSGSFHEQYF.

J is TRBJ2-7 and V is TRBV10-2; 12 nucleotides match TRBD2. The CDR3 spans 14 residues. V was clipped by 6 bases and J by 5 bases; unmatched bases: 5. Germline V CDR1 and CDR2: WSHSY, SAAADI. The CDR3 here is CASRGGLAGHEQYF. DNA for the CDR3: TGCGCCAGCAGGGGCGGACTAGCGGGACACGAGCAGTACTTC.

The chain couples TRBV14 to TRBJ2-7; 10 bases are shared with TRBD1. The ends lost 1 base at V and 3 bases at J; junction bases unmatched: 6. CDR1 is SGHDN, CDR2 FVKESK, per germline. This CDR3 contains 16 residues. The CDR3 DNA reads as TGTGCCAGCAGCCAAGTTGGGGACAGGGGTGACTACGAGCAGTACTTC. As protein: CASSQVGDRGDYEQYF.

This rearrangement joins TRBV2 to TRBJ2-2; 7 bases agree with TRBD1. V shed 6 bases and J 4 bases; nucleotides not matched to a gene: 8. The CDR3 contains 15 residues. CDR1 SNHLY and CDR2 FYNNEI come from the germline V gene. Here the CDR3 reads CASSVQGLATGELFF. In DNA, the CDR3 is TGTGCCAGCAGCGTACAGGGGTTGGCCACCGGGGAGCTGTTTTTT.

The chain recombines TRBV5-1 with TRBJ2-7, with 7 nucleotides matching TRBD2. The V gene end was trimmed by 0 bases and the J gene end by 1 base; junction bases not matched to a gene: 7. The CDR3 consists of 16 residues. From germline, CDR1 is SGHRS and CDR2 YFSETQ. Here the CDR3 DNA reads TGCGCCAGCAGCTTGGAATTGGCGGGAGTATCCTACGAGCAGTACTTC. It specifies CASSLELAGVSYEQYF.

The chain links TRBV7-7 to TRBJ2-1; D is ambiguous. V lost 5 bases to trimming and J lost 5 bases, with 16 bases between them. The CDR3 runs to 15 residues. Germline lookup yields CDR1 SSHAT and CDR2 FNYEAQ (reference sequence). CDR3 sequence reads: CASSPQVPPNNEQFF. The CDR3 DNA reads TGTGCCAGCAGCCCCCAGGTCCCTCCTAACAATGAGCAGTTCTTC.

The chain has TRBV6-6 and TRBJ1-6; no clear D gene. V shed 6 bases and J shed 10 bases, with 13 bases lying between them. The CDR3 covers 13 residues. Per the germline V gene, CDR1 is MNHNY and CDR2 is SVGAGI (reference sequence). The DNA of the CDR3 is TGTGCCAGCAGACCCATAGTAAACTCACCCCTCCACTTT. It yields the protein CASRPIVNSPLHF.

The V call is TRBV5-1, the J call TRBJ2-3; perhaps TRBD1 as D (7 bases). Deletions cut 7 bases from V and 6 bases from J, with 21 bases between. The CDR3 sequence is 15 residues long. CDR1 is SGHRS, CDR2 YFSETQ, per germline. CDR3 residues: CASREQGGYYDTQYF. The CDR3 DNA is TGCGCCAGCCGAGAGCAGGGGGGATATTACGATACGCAGTATTTT.